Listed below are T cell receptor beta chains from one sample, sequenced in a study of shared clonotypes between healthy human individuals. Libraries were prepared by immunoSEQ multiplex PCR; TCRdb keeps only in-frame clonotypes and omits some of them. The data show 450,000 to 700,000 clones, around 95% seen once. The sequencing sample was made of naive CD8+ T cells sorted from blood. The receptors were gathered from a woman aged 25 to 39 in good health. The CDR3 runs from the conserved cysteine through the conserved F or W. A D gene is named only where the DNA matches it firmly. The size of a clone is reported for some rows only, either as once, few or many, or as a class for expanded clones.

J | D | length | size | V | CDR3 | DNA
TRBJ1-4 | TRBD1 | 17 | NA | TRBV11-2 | CASSLAGGFPRMEKLFF | TGTGCCAGCAGCCTGGCAGGGGGGTTTCCACGGATGGAAAAACTGTTTTTT
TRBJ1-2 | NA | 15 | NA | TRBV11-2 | CASSSNPDSPYGYTF | TGTGCCAGCAGCTCAAACCCGGACAGTCCCTATGGCTACACCTTC
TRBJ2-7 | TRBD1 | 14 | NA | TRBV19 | CASSIEGQSYEQYF | TGTGCCAGTAGTATTGAGGGACAGTCCTACGAGCAGTACTTC
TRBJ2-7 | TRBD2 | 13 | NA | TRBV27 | CASSFRDYHEQYF | TGTGCCAGCAGTTTTAGGGACTACCACGAGCAGTACTTC
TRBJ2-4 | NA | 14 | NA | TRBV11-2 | CASSFQGTKNIQYF | TGTGCCAGCAGCTTCCAGGGAACCAAAAACATTCAGTACTTC
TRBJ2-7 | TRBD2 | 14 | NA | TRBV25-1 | CATGQGRGGYEQYF | TGTGCCACCGGTCAGGGACGGGGGGGCTACGAGCAGTACTTC
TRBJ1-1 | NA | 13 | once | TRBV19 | CASRLAIGLEAFF | TGTGCCAGTAGATTGGCCATTGGTCTTGAAGCTTTCTTT
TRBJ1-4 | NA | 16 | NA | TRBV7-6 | CASSLAVPQLNEKLFF | TGTGCCAGCAGCTTAGCGGTCCCACAGCTTAATGAAAAACTGTTTTTT
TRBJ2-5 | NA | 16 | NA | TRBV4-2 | CASSQGFERFSETQYF | TGTGCCAGCAGCCAAGGGTTTGAGAGGTTTTCGGAGACCCAGTACTTC
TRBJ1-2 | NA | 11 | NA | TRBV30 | CACSGPDGYTF | TGTGCCTGCTCGGGTCCGGATGGCTACACCTTC
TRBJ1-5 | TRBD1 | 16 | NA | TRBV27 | CASSPGTGFGNQPQHF | TGTGCCAGCAGTCCAGGGACAGGGTTTGGCAATCAGCCCCAGCATTTT
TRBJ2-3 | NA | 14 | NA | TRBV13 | CASSLSGATDTQYF | TGTGCCAGCAGCTTAAGTGGGGCAACAGATACGCAGTATTTT
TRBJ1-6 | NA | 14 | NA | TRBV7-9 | CASSLSNSNSPLHF | TGTGCCAGCAGCTTAAGTAACAGCAATTCACCCCTCCACTTT
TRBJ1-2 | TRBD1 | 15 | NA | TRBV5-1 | CASSLDRGRDYGYTF | TGCGCCAGCAGCTTGGACAGGGGGCGCGACTATGGCTACACCTTC
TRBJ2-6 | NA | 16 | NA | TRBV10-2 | CASRVGHPSGANVLTF | TGCGCCAGCAGGGTAGGGCACCCCTCTGGGGCCAACGTCCTGACTTTC
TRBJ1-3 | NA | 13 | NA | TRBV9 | CASSGSSGNTIYF | TGTGCCAGCAGCGGTAGCTCTGGAAACACCATATATTTT
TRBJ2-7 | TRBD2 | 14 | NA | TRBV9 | CASSALAGAYEQYF | TGTGCCAGCAGCGCCCTAGCGGGAGCCTACGAGCAGTACTTC
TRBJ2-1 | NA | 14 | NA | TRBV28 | CASSLLSSSNEQFF | TGTGCCAGCAGTTTACTCTCATCTTCCAATGAGCAGTTCTTC
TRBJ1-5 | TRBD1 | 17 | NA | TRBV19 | CASSTPPMTGGNQPQHF | TGTGCCAGTAGTACCCCTCCCATGACAGGGGGCAATCAGCCCCAGCATTTT
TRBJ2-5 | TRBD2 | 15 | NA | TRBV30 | CAGCLASGVAETQYF | TGTGCCGGCTGCCTCGCTAGCGGGGTGGCGGAGACCCAGTACTTC
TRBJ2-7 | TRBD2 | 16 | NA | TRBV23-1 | CASSQPLAGLTYEQYF | TGCGCCAGCAGTCAACCCTTAGCGGGACTAACCTACGAGCAGTACTTC
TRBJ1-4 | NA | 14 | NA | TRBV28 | CASSFWGRAEKLFF | TGTGCCAGCAGTTTTTGGGGGCGCGCTGAAAAACTGTTTTTT
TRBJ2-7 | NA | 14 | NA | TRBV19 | CASSDSYSTYEQYF | TGTGCCAGTAGTGACTCCTATAGCACCTACGAGCAGTACTTC
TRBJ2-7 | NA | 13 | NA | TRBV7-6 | CASSKTDSHEQYF | TGTGCCAGCAGCAAGACAGACTCCCACGAGCAGTACTTC
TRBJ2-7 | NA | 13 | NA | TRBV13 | CASSLGLTPKQYF | TGTGCCAGCAGCTTAGGCCTGACTCCCAAGCAGTACTTC
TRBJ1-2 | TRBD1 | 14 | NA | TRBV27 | CASSLGRGHYGYTF | TGTGCCAGCAGTTTAGGCAGGGGGCACTATGGCTACACCTTC
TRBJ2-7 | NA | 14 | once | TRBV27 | CASSYGVGTYEQYF | TGTGCCAGCAGTTACGGGGTGGGTACCTACGAGCAGTACTTC
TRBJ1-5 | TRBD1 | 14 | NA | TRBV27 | CASSLRQGNQPQHF | TGTGCCAGCAGTTTAAGACAGGGTAATCAGCCCCAGCATTTT
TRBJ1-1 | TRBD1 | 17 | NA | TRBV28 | CASSPWTGSSMNTEAFF | TGTGCCAGCAGTCCATGGACAGGGTCCAGCATGAACACTGAAGCTTTCTTT
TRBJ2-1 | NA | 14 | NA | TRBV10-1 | CASSEFSQDNEQFF | TGCGCCAGCAGTGAGTTTTCACAGGATAATGAGCAGTTCTTC
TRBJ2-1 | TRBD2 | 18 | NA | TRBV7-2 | CASSLVVAGGYSYNEQFF | TGTGCCAGCAGCTTGGTGGTGGCGGGAGGGTACTCCTACAATGAGCAGTTCTTC
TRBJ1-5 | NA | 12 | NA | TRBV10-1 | CASSQGTQPQHF | TGCGCCAGCAGTCAGGGGACTCAGCCCCAGCATTTT
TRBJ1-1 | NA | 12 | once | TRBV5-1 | CASTTGNTEAFF | TGCGCCAGCACTACAGGGAACACTGAAGCTTTCTTT
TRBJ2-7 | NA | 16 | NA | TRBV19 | CASSGDPHFSSYEQYF | TGTGCCAGTAGCGGGGACCCTCACTTTAGCTCCTACGAGCAGTACTTC
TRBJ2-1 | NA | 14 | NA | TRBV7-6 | CASSWSTWDNEQFF | TGTGCCAGCAGCTGGAGTACATGGGACAATGAGCAGTTCTTC
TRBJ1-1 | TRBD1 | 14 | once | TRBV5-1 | CASSATGGPPEAFF | TGCGCCAGCAGCGCGACAGGGGGGCCTCCTGAAGCTTTCTTT
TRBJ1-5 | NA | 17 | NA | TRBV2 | CASSVPPTGVSNQPQHF | TGTGCCAGCAGTGTTCCCCCGACAGGTGTTAGCAATCAGCCCCAGCATTTT
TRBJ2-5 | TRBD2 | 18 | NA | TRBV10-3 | CAISASTGTSGSEETQYF | TGTGCCATCAGTGCTTCGACAGGGACTAGCGGAAGTGAAGAGACCCAGTACTTC
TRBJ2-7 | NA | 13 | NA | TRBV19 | CASSMAATYEQYF | TGTGCCAGTAGTATGGCTGCAACCTACGAGCAGTACTTC
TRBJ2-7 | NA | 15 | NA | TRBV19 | CASSMLSVGSYEQYF | TGTGCCAGTAGTATGCTGAGTGTAGGTTCCTACGAGCAGTACTTC
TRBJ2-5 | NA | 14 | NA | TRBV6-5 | CASRLGDWVETQYF | TGTGCCAGCCGACTCGGGGACTGGGTGGAGACCCAGTACTTC